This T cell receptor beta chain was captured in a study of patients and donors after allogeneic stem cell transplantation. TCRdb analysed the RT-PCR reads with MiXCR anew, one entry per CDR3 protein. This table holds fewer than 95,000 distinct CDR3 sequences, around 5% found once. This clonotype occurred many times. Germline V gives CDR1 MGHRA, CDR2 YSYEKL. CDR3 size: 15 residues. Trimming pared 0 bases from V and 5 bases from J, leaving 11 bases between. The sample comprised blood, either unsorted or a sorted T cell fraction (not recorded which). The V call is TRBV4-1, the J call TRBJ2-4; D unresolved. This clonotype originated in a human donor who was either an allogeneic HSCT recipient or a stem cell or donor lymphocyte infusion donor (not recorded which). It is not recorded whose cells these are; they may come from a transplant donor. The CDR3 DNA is TGCGCCAGCAGCCAAGATCGGCTAGTACAAAACATTCAGTACTTC. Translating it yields CASSQDRLVQNIQYF.